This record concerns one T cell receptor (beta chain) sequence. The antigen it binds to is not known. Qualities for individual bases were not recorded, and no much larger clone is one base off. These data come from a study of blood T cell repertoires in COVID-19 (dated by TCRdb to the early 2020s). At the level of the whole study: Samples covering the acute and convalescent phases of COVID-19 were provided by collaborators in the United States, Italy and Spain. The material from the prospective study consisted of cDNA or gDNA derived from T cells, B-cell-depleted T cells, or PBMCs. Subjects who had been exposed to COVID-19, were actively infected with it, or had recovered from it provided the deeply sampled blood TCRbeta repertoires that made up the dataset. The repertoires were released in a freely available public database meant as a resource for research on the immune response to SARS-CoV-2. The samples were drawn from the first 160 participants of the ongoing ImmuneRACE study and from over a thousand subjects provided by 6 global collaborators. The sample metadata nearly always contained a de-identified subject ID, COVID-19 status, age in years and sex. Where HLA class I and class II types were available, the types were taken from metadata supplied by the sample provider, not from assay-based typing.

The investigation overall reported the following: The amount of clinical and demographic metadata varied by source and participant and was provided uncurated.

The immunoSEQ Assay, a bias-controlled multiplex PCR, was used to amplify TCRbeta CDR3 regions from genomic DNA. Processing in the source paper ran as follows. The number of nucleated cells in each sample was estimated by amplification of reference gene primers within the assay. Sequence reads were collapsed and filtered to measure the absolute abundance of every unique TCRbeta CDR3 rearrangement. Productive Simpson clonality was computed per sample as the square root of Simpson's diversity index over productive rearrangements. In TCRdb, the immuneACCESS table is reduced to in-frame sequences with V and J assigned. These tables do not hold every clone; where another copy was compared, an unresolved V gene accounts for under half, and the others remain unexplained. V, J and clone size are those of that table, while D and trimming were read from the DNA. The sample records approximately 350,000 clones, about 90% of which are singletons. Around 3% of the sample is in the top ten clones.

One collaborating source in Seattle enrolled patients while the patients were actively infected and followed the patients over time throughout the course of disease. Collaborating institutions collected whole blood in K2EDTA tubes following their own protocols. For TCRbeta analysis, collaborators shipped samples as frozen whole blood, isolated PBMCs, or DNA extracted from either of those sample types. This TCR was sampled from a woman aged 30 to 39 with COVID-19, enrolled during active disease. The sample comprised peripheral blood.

The sequenced DNA is TGTGCCAGCAGCCTATCTAGGGAGACCCAGTACTTC. Protein translation: CASSLSRETQYF. The chain is encoded by TRBV11-2 joined to TRBJ2-5, with the D gene not clear enough to name. V is clipped by 5 bases and J by 5 bases, and the sequence between their germline boundaries is 9 bases long. The germline V gene encodes CDR1 SGHAT and CDR2 FQNNGV. The CDR3 holds 12 amino acids from the cysteine to the phenylalanine. Just the 36-base CDR3 DNA is kept, in frame starting at base 1.